Listed here are 16 T cell receptor beta chains from one sample, sequenced in a study of early T cells in non-severe SARS-CoV-2 infection. TCRdb processed the 5' RACE reads anew with MiXCR; each CDR3 protein has one entry. The sample shows about 64,000 distinct CDR3 sequences, less than 20% of them seen only once. The specimen comprised whole blood, sampled at baseline. These TCRs come from an adult who was a healthcare worker with PCR-confirmed SARS-CoV-2 infection or an uninfected control (not recorded which).

This clonotype was seen only a few times. The chain employs TRBV6-1 and TRBJ2-7; unclear D gene. V shed 0 bases and J shed 6 bases, with 12 bases lying between them. This CDR3 region has 14 residues. Germline V gene sequence: CDR1 MNHNS, CDR2 SASEGT. CDR3 amino acids: CASSEARAKGEQYF. CDR3 in DNA: TGTGCCAGCAGTGAAGCGCGTGCAAAGGGCGAGCAGTACTTC.

The V call is TRBV2, the J call TRBJ1-5; D unresolved. The length of the CDR3 is 14 residues. The ends were cut back, 4 bases at V and 4 bases at J, with 11 bases in the middle. Germline values: CDR1 SNHLY, CDR2 FYNNEI. The DNA of the CDR3 is TGTGCCAGCAGTGCCCAGGCGCGAAATCAGCCCCAGCATTTT. Translated, it gives CASSAQARNQPQHF. The full variable domain, rest sourced from reference TRBV2 and TRBJ1-5, is EPEVTQTPSHQVTQMGQEVILRCVPISNHLYFYWYRQILGQKVEFLVSFYNNEISEKSEIFDDQFSVERPDGSNFTLKIRSTKLEDSAMYFCASSAQARNQPQHFGDGTRLSIL.

V and J are TRBV6-6 and TRBJ1-5, with TRBD1 matching 7 bases. Germline CDR1 MNHNY, CDR2 SVGAGI (reference sequence). CDR3 length: 14 amino acids. V shed 6 bases, J shed 6 bases, and the junction held 8 bases outside the gene matches. This chain's CDR3 is CASRDGQAGQPQHF. Here the CDR3 DNA reads TGTGCCAGCAGGGATGGACAGGCGGGTCAGCCCCAGCATTTT.

The chain uses TRBV7-9 and TRBJ1-2, with D perhaps matching TRBD1 (5 bases). Between the trimmed V and J ends, which lost 4 bases and 3 bases, there was a span of 18 bases. This CDR3 is 16 amino acids long. The germline V gene has CDR1 SEHNR and CDR2 FQNEAQ (reference sequence). This chain's CDR3 is CASSSGRQDIDYGYTF. The CDR3, as DNA: TGTGCCAGCAGCTCCGGAAGGCAGGACATAGACTATGGCTACACCTTC.

The chain couples TRBV6-2 or TRBV6-3 to TRBJ2-2, with unresolved D. Trimming shortened V by 4 bases and J by 8 bases, and 8 bases separated the two germline ends. The CDR3 contains 12 residues. Germline lookup yields CDR1 MNHEY and CDR2 SVGEGT. CDR3 region: CASSWATGELFF. The CDR3 DNA follows: TGTGCCAGCAGTTGGGCTACGGGGGAGCTGTTTTTT.

This clonotype was seen at least ten times. V gene TRBV3-1 combines with J gene TRBJ2-1, with D perhaps being TRBD1 or TRBD2 (5 bases each). Germline CDR1 LGHDT, CDR2 YNNKEL (reference sequence). V shed 4 bases and J shed 3 bases, with 22 bases lying between them. The CDR3 is 18 residues long. The CDR3 nucleotides are TGTGCCAGCAGCCCGACCCGGGACCACGCCACAAACTACAATGAGCAGTTCTTC. This translates into CASSPTRDHATNYNEQFF.

The chain links TRBV19 to TRBJ1-5; D remains unclear. The V end lost 6 bases, the J end lost 9 bases, and 15 bases lay between the germline ends. Germline values: CDR1 LNHDA, CDR2 SQIVND (reference sequence). The CDR3 is made up of 13 amino acids. The CDR3 region is CASRPPGPSPQHF. The CDR3 DNA is TGTGCCAGTAGGCCCCCGGGCCCTTCGCCCCAGCATTTT.

This clonotype showed up just a few times. The V gene is TRBV3-1, the J gene TRBJ2-7, with 12 bases identical to TRBD1. J was trimmed by 6 bases and V by 4 bases; bases with no gene match: 10. The CDR3 consists of 16 residues. The V gene's germline CDR1 is LGHDT and CDR2 YNNKEL (reference sequence). The CDR3 DNA sequence: TGTGCCAGCAGCCGATCACCCGGGACAGGGGGCGGCGAGCAGTACTTC. This codes for CASSRSPGTGGGEQYF.

This clonotype was recorded at least ten times. This chain uses TRBV5-1 with TRBJ1-3; no definite D call. The CDR3 has 14 residues. Germline CDR1 SGHRS, CDR2 YFSETQ. V lost 1 base and J lost 0, with 5 bases in between. The CDR3 nucleotides read TGCGCCAGCAGCTTGCGGAGCTCTGGAAACACCATATATTTT. It translates to CASSLRSSGNTIYF.

The chain recombines TRBV6-5 with TRBJ2-7; TRBD1 or TRBD2 may be the D gene (5 bases each). Trimming pared 2 bases from V and 3 bases from J, leaving 8 bases between. Germline loops: CDR1 MNHEY, CDR2 SVGAGI. CDR3 length equals 13 residues. The CDR3 region has the DNA TGTGCCAGCAGTTACGAGAGGGGCTACGAGCAGTACTTC. It is translated as CASSYERGYEQYF.

This clonotype was counted a few times. This rearrangement joins TRBV6-1 to TRBJ2-5, with D perhaps matching TRBD2 (6 bases). Per the germline V gene, CDR1 is MNHNS and CDR2 is SASEGT. CDR3 length equals 18 residues. The V gene lost 2 bases and the J gene lost 0 bases, with 19 bases spanning the gap. For the CDR3, the DNA is TGTGCCAGCAGTGAACTCGGCCGGGCGGGACCGTACCAAGAGACCCAGTACTTC. Its translation: CASSELGRAGPYQETQYF.

The table lists this clonotype with a few counts. The chain combines TRBV27 with TRBJ2-7; D gene unclear. The germline gives CDR1 MNHEY, CDR2 SMNVEV (reference sequence). V gave up 8 bases and J gave up 2 bases, with 19 bases separating them. The length of the CDR3 is 15 residues. DNA of the CDR3: TGTGCCAGCGGTATGTTGGCGCAACGAACCTACGAGCAGTACTTC. Translation: CASGMLAQRTYEQYF.

The CDR3 is CASILSSNSGANVLTF. The DNA of the CDR3 is TGTGCCAGCATCCTTTCGTCAAACTCTGGGGCCAACGTCCTGACTTTC. The chain is built from TRBV11-2 and TRBJ2-6; D remains unclear. The V and J ends lost 7 bases and 0 bases respectively, with 13 bases between them. The CDR3 length is 16 residues. Germline CDR1 reads SGHAT; CDR2 reads FQNNGV.

This clonotype came up a few times. The chain's CDR3 is CASSFFDPDSYEQYF. The CDR3 DNA reads as TGTGCCAGCAGCTTTTTTGATCCAGACTCCTACGAGCAGTACTTC. This chain links TRBV5-6 with TRBJ2-7; no definite D call. The CDR3 contains 15 residues. The ends were cut back, 2 bases at V and 0 bases at J, with 12 bases in the middle. Germline loops: CDR1 SGHDT, CDR2 YYEEEE.

The V and J genes are TRBV28 and TRBJ2-5, with D possibly matching TRBD1 (6 bases). The germline V gene encodes CDR1 MDHEN and CDR2 SYDVKM. This CDR3 has 15 residues. V lost 4 bases and J lost 1, with 13 bases in between. This CDR3 reads CASSSTGSSQETQYF. Written as DNA, the CDR3 is TGTGCCAGCAGTTCCACAGGGTCAAGCCAAGAGACCCAGTACTTC.

This clonotype was seen only a few times. The chain links TRBV5-1 to TRBJ2-2; D may be TRBD1 or TRBD2 (5 bases each). CDR3 length: 16 amino acids. Germline lookup yields CDR1 SGHRS and CDR2 YFSETQ. V lost 5 bases and J 3 bases, leaving 17 bases between the germline ends. This CDR3 is CASRPTGRGDTGELFF. DNA for the CDR3: TGCGCCAGCAGACCCACGGGACGGGGTGACACCGGGGAGCTGTTTTTT.